One and the same sample provided the 26 T cell receptor beta chains below, sequenced in a study of cytomegalovirus exposure and HLA in healthy donors. Both 60 Vbeta primers and 13 Jbeta primers went into the PCR. Some clones are missing from TCRdb's copy, which holds only in-frame ones; the method was immunoSEQ multiplex PCR. This sample yields about 140,000 clones, of which around 73% are seen a single time; 1.5% to 2% belongs to the top ten. Input material: PBMCs. The source of these receptors is a female donor in good health and CMV-seronegative.

This clone was seen a single time. This rearrangement joins TRBV11-3 to TRBJ2-7; unclear D gene. CDR1 SGHNT and CDR2 YENEEA come from the germline V gene. The CDR3 has 13 residues. Trimming took 0 bases from V and 3 from J, leaving 6 bases between them. The CDR3 DNA reads as TGTGCCAGCAGCTTAGAACAATACTACGAGCAGTACTTC. Its translation: CASSLEQYYEQYF.

The J gene is TRBJ1-4, the V gene TRBV14; 8 bases align to TRBD1. The CDR3 runs 15 residues. V trimming: 1 base; J trimming: 5 bases; junction bases outside the gene matches: 3. Germline loops: CDR1 SGHDN, CDR2 FVKESK. CDR3 sequence reads: CASSQGGDRNEKLFF. The CDR3 DNA sequence: TGTGCCAGCAGCCAAGGGGGGGACAGGAATGAAAAACTGTTTTTT.

The gene calls are TRBV21-1 and TRBJ1-1; TRBD1, the table's D call, was not compared with the DNA. TRBV21-1 is a pseudogene segment. This CDR3 contains 15 residues. The CDR3 region is CASSKGRFTGVEAFF. For the CDR3, the DNA is TGTGCCAGCAGCAAAGGGAGATTTACAGGGGTGGAAGCTTTCTTT.

CDR3 protein: CASSLAAQGGTEAFF. CDR3 nucleotide sequence: TGTGCCAGCAGCTTAGCAGCCCAGGGCGGCACTGAAGCTTTCTTT. This chain joins TRBV7-9 and TRBJ1-1, with a possible D match to TRBD1 (5 bases). Germline V gene lookup returns CDR1 SEHNR and CDR2 FQNEAQ (reference sequence). The length of the CDR3 is 15 residues. The V end lost 0 bases, the J end lost 4 bases, and 12 bases lay between the germline ends.

The V and J genes are TRBV2 and TRBJ2-3; D gene uncertain. The germline V gene encodes CDR1 SNHLY and CDR2 FYNNEI. The CDR3 sequence is 11 residues long. V was pared by 3 bases and J by 6 bases, with 4 bases between. CDR3 sequence reads: CASSDEDTQYF. In DNA form, the CDR3 reads TGTGCCAGCAGTGATGAGGATACGCAGTATTTT.

The chain joins TRBV5-1 to TRBJ1-2, with 9 bases lining up with TRBD1. V was clipped by 4 bases and J by 0 bases; unmatched bases: 7. CDR1 is SGHRS, CDR2 YFSETQ, per germline. This CDR3 contains 16 residues. CDR3 amino acids: CASSMPDRGTNYGYTF. The CDR3, as DNA: TGCGCCAGCAGCATGCCCGACAGGGGGACTAACTATGGCTACACCTTC.

This clone was seen just once. The V call is TRBV11-3, the J call TRBJ2-1; TRBD2 matches 15 bases. The CDR3 covers 20 residues. V lost 5 bases to trimming and J lost 0 bases; unmatched junction nucleotides: 11. CDR1 is SGHNT, CDR2 YENEEA, per germline. CDR3 nucleotide sequence: TGTGCCAGCAGCCCAGGTTGGACTAGCGGGAGGGAGAGCTCCTACAATGAGCAGTTCTTC. Its translation: CASSPGWTSGRESSYNEQFF. Complete variable domain (other parts from reference TRBV11-3 and TRBJ2-1): EAGVVQSPRYKIIEKKQPVAFWCNPISGHNTLYWYLQNLGQGPELLIRYENEEAVDDSQLPKDRFSAERLKGVDSTLKIQPAELGDSAVYLCASSPGWTSGRESSYNEQFFGPGTRLTVL.

The rearrangement uses TRBV27 and TRBJ2-5; 9 bases fit TRBD2. The V gene's germline CDR1 is MNHEY and CDR2 SMNVEV (reference sequence). The CDR3 runs to 15 residues. V was clipped by 6 bases and J by 5 bases; unmatched bases: 10. The CDR3 loop is CASSRAGGAGETQYF. CDR3 DNA sequence: TGTGCCAGCAGCCGGGCGGGGGGGGCGGGGGAGACCCAGTACTTC.

This clone came up a few times. The V call is TRBV7-2, the J call TRBJ1-1; TRBD1 agrees at 8 bases. Germline CDR1 and CDR2: SGHTA and FQGNSA. Trimming at V came to 5 bases and at J to 1 base, leaving 9 bases not matched to a gene. The CDR3 runs to 16 residues. The CDR3 bases are TGTGCCAGCAGCCCTCATAGTGGGACAGGGAACACTGAAGCTTTCTTT. Protein product: CASSPHSGTGNTEAFF.

The chain couples TRBV5-6 to TRBJ1-2, with 7 bases aligning to TRBD1. CDR3 length: 15 amino acids. Germline values: CDR1 SGHDT, CDR2 YYEEEE. Trimming took 3 bases from V and 8 from J; bases not matched to a gene: 13. The CDR3: CASSSRDSRRGGYTF. CDR3 nucleotide sequence: TGTGCCAGCAGCTCCAGGGACAGCCGGAGGGGGGGCTACACCTTC.

In nucleotides, the CDR3 is TGTGCCAGCAGTGTCCCCCTTTCTACTAGCAGGGAGACCCAGTACTTC. Its translation is CASSVPLSTSRETQYF. The chain joins TRBV2 to TRBJ2-5; TRBD2 is a possible D gene (6 bases). Per germline, CDR1 SNHLY and CDR2 FYNNEI. CDR3 length equals 16 residues. The ends were cut back, 4 bases at V and 5 bases at J, with 20 bases in the middle. Using reference TRBV2 and TRBJ2-5 for the parts outside the CDR3, the full variable domain is EPEVTQTPSHQVTQMGQEVILRCVPISNHLYFYWYRQILGQKVEFLVSFYNNEISEKSEIFDDQFSVERPDGSNFTLKIRSTKLEDSAMYFCASSVPLSTSRETQYFGPGTRLLVL.

The chain links TRBV6-1 to TRBJ2-7; D is possibly TRBD2 (7 bases). The CDR3 loop spans 14 amino acids. Germline V gene lookup returns CDR1 MNHNS and CDR2 SASEGT. V was shortened by 7 bases and J by 4 bases, with 17 bases between the two germline ends. The CDR3 spells CASTKGGFPYEQYF. CDR3 DNA: TGTGCCAGCACCAAGGGGGGGTTCCCTTACGAGCAGTACTTC.

This clone was picked up a small number of times. This sequence joins TRBV6-5 and TRBJ1-6, with a possible D match to TRBD1 (5 bases). V was pared by 6 bases and J by 7 bases, with 10 bases between. Per the germline V gene, CDR1 is MNHEY and CDR2 is SVGAGI. The CDR3 totals 13 residues. The CDR3 coding sequence is TGTGCCAGCAGCCTGGGACTGAATTCACCCCTCCACTTT. Amino acids: CASSLGLNSPLHF.

This clone has only one observation. This chain links TRBV10-1 with TRBJ1-1; D possibly corresponds to TRBD1 (5 bases). In germline, CDR1 is WNHNN, CDR2 SYGVQD (reference sequence). The V end lost 5 bases, the J end lost 4 bases, and 11 bases lay between the germline ends. The length of the CDR3 is 13 residues. The CDR3 protein is CASSYQGGTEAFF. The CDR3 nucleotides read TGCGCCAGCAGTTACCAGGGTGGCACTGAAGCTTTCTTT.

This chain's CDR3 is CASSSTGHGTEAFF. DNA for the CDR3: TGTGCCAGCAGCTCGACAGGGCACGGCACTGAAGCTTTCTTT. The rearrangement uses TRBV5-6 and TRBJ1-1; 7 positions match TRBD1. V lost 3 bases, J lost 4 bases, and 6 bases stayed unmatched. Germline V gene sequence: CDR1 SGHDT, CDR2 YYEEEE. The CDR3 has 14 amino acids.

In regard to this clone: This sample includes further DNA sequences coding for the same CDR3. The rearrangement links TRBV2 to TRBJ2-2, with TRBD1 matching over 11 bases. J gave up 3 bases and V 9 bases, and 6 bases lay outside the gene matches. CDR3 size: 15 residues. Germline V gene data show CDR1 as SNHLY and CDR2 as FYNNEI. This CDR3 is CASTRDRGDTGELFF. CDR3 DNA: TGTGCCAGTACCCGGGACAGGGGGGACACCGGGGAGCTGTTTTTT. The full variable domain, rest sourced from reference TRBV2 and TRBJ2-2, is EPEVTQTPSHQVTQMGQEVILRCVPISNHLYFYWYRQILGQKVEFLVSFYNNEISEKSEIFDDQFSVERPDGSNFTLKIRSTKLEDSAMYFCASTRDRGDTGELFFGEGSRLTVL.

The CDR3 sequence is CASSNPDRTNSPLHF. Here the CDR3 DNA reads TGTGCCAGCAGCAACCCGGACAGGACCAATTCACCCCTCCACTTT. The chain combines TRBV6-6 with TRBJ1-6; 7 bases map to TRBD1. V gave up 6 bases and J gave up 7 bases; unmatched junction bases: 9. The CDR3 runs 15 residues. The germline V gene encodes CDR1 MNHNY and CDR2 SVGAGI (reference sequence).

The chain uses TRBV10-1 and TRBJ2-1, with TRBD1 as a possible D gene (7 bases). This CDR3 comprises 18 residues. V was pared by 5 bases and J by 2 bases, with 22 bases between. Germline V gene sequence: CDR1 WNHNN, CDR2 SYGVQD (reference sequence). This CDR3 is CASSYRGGSRGAYNEQFF. The DNA of the CDR3 is TGCGCCAGCAGTTACAGGGGAGGTTCTCGAGGGGCCTACAATGAGCAGTTCTTC.

The gene calls are TRBV27 and TRBJ1-1, with 8 bases matching TRBD1. The junction had 5 bases not matched to a gene; V was cut back by 6 bases and J by 5 bases. Per germline, CDR1 MNHEY and CDR2 SMNVEV (reference sequence). There are 13 residues in the CDR3. CDR3 residues: CASSQQGGTEAFF. The CDR3 region has the DNA TGTGCCAGCAGCCAACAGGGGGGGACTGAAGCTTTCTTT.

This clone was seen only a few times. The J gene is TRBJ1-5, the V gene TRBV2; no clear D. CDR1 and CDR2 (germline): SNHLY, FYNNEI. This CDR3 comprises 15 residues. Trimming stripped 0 bases from V and 2 bases from J, with 8 bases between. The CDR3 DNA is TGTGCCAGCAGTGAAGCAGCCGGGGGCAATCAGCCCCAGCATTTT. Amino acid sequence: CASSEAAGGNQPQHF.

This clone occurred once. The rearrangement uses TRBV7-9 and TRBJ1-2, with a possible D match to TRBD1 (6 bases). CDR1 is SEHNR and CDR2 is FQNEAQ in the germline V gene (reference sequence). The CDR3 consists of 17 residues. Trimming stripped 0 bases from V and 0 bases from J, with 14 bases between. This CDR3 reads CASSLAGGGGPNYGYTF. As DNA, the CDR3 is TGTGCCAGCAGCTTAGCGGGCGGGGGGGGGCCTAACTATGGCTACACCTTC.

This chain uses TRBV5-1 with TRBJ2-1, with TRBD2 matching over 8 bases. Germline V gene data show CDR1 as SGHRS and CDR2 as YFSETQ. The CDR3 has 14 residues. V was pared by 4 bases and J by 3 bases, with 3 bases of the junction left unmatched. The CDR3 is CASSLGGDYNEQFF. In nucleotides, the CDR3 is TGCGCCAGCAGCCTCGGGGGGGACTACAATGAGCAGTTCTTC.

The chain couples TRBV11-2 to TRBJ2-7, with D possibly TRBD2 on 5 matching bases. V gave up 5 bases and J gave up 3 bases, with 20 bases separating them. This CDR3 is built from 16 residues. Germline CDR1 is SGHAT and CDR2 is FQNNGV. CDR3 in amino acids: CASSVIVSGSFYEQYF. The CDR3 DNA is TGTGCCAGCAGCGTGATCGTTTCGGGAAGTTTCTACGAGCAGTACTTC.

This clone turned up a few times. The chain joins TRBV7-6 to TRBJ1-1, with TRBD1 identical over 8 bases. The CDR3 is made up of 15 amino acids. CDR1 and CDR2 from the germline V gene are SGHVS and FNYEAQ. The J segment lost 2 bases and the V segment lost 1 base, leaving 3 bases of the junction unmatched. CDR3 nucleotides: TGTGCCAGCAGCTTAGGAGCAGGGGGCAACACTGAAGCTTTCTTT. Its translation: CASSLGAGGNTEAFF.

The chain has TRBV6-5 and TRBJ1-1; perhaps TRBD1 as D (5 bases). The germline V and J ends were trimmed by 4 bases and 5 bases, with 14 bases remaining between them. Germline values: CDR1 MNHEY, CDR2 SVGAGI. The CDR3 length is 14 residues. CDR3 DNA sequence: TGTGCCAGCAGTTTGAATGGGGGAGGAACTGAAGCTTTCTTT. It yields the protein CASSLNGGGTEAFF.

The chain joins TRBV5-1 to TRBJ2-1; 15 positions match TRBD2. This CDR3 is 18 amino acids long. Germline V CDR1 and CDR2: SGHRS, YFSETQ. V was pared by 3 bases and J by 0 bases, with 4 bases of the junction left unmatched. CDR3 sequence (DNA): TGCGCCAGCAGCTGGACTAGCGGGAGGGTCAGCTCCTACAATGAGCAGTTCTTC. It yields the protein CASSWTSGRVSSYNEQFF.